This TCR beta chain derives from a study of OX40 agonist ivuxolimab in advanced cancers. The CDR3 totals 14 residues. The V and J ends lost 0 bases and 1 base respectively, with 6 bases between them. CDR1 is SGHNT, CDR2 YENEEA, per germline. The assay was immunoSEQ multiplex PCR, and TCRdb's table has in-frame clones only and misses some. The sample has approximately 50,000 clones; around nine tenths are singletons. The rearrangement links TRBV11-3 to TRBJ1-1; D might be TRBD1 (5 bases). The input for sequencing was CD4+ or CD8+ T cells sorted from blood, taken in a trial of the OX40 agonist ivuxolimab. The clonotype was recovered from an adult with an advanced solid tumor such as melanoma, head and neck, liver or kidney cancer. In DNA form, the CDR3 reads TGTGCCAGCAGCTTAGAGGGGCCGAACACTGAAGCTTTCTTT. This encodes CASSLEGPNTEAFF.